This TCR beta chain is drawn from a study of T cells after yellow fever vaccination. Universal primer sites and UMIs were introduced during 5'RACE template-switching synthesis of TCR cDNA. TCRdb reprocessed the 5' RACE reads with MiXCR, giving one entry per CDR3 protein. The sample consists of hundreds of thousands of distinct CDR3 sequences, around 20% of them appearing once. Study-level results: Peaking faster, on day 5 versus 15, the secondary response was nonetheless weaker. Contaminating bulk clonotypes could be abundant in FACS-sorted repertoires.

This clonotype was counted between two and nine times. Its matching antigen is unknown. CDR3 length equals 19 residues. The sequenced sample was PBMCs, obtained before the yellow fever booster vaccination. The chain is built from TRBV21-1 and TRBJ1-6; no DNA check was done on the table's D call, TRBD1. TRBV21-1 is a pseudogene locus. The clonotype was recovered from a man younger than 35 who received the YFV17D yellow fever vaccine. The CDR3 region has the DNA TGTGCCAGCAGCAAAGCGCGGCCGGGGGTAAGGTCCTATAATTCACCCCTCCACTTT. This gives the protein CASSKARPGVRSYNSPLHF.